The 10 T cell receptor beta chains reported below all come from one sample, sequenced in a study of T cells in Graves' hyperthyroidism and ophthalmopathy. The investigators amplified TCR beta CDR3 regions from RNA transcripts. Primed by the HTBI set, a first-round RT-PCR was run on the TCR CDR3. TCRdb recomputed calls from the multiplex PCR reads with MiXCR, one row per CDR3 protein. The sample lists 350,000 to 400,000 distinct CDR3 sequences, about 18% occurring once. Sequenced: blood. The receptors shown here come from a man younger than 35 with Graves' ophthalmopathy.

This clonotype was detected a few times. The chain combines TRBV12-3 or TRBV12-4 with TRBJ1-1; D is uncertain. The CDR3 is 13 amino acids. Trimming pared 7 bases from V and 7 bases from J, leaving 16 bases between. CDR3 residues: CASTFGPAVEAFF. CDR3 nucleotide sequence: TGTGCCAGCACCTTTGGACCGGCTGTTGAAGCTTTCTTT.

The genes are TRBV5-6 and TRBJ2-3, with 10 bases lining up with TRBD2. V dropped 4 bases and J dropped 3; count of bases not matched to a gene: 11. Germline V lookup: CDR1 SGHDT, CDR2 YYEEEE. The length of the CDR3 is 17 residues. CDR3 nucleotides: TGTGCCAGCAGCCGTCCAGGTGCTAGCGGGGGAACAGATACGCAGTATTTT. Protein product: CASSRPGASGGTDTQYF.

This chain uses TRBV18 with TRBJ2-7; unclear D gene. Germline V CDR1 and CDR2: KGHSH, LQKENI. This CDR3 comprises 14 residues. Trimming left V 6 bases short and J 0 bases short, with 12 bases between. In DNA form, the CDR3 reads TGTGCCAGCTCGCCCGCTCCCTCCTCCTACGAGCAGTACTTC. This translates into CASSPAPSSYEQYF.

The chain couples TRBV3-1 to TRBJ2-7; D not certain. This CDR3 spans 16 amino acids. Germline V CDR1 and CDR2: LGHDT, YNNKEL (reference sequence). V lost 4 bases, J lost 3 bases, and 19 bases lay in between. This CDR3 is CASSRGAAKSYYEQYF. The CDR3 DNA reads TGTGCCAGCAGCCGTGGCGCGGCGAAGTCTTACTACGAGCAGTACTTC.

Remarks on this clonotype: The conserved closing phenylalanine or tryptophan is absent in this CDR3, likely reflecting a read error. The chain recombines TRBV2 with TRBJ1-1; 9 nucleotides match TRBD1. The CDR3 loop spans 17 amino acids. Per germline, CDR1 SNHLY and CDR2 FYNNEI. The ends lost 6 bases at V and 3 bases at J; junction bases unmatched: 14. The CDR3: CASSLQTGQGSDTEAFL. As DNA, the CDR3 is TGTGCCAGCAGCTTGCAGACGGGACAGGGTTCGGACACTGAAGCTTTCCTT.

A few counts support this clonotype. The J gene is TRBJ1-5, the V gene TRBV24-1; TRBD1 might be the D (5 bases). The CDR3 totals 15 residues. The germline V and J ends were trimmed by 3 bases and 2 bases, with 10 bases remaining between them. Germline CDR1 and CDR2: KGHDR and SFDVKD. The CDR3 bases are TGTGCCACCAGTGATCGCCAGGGTGGCAATCAGCCCCAGCATTTT. This gives the protein CATSDRQGGNQPQHF.

Comment on this clonotype: This may be a read error: a much more frequent sequence differs by one nucleotide. The DNA of the CDR3 is TGTGCCAGCAGCTTAAAGAGCGGGGGGGCGGTCAATGAGCCGTTCTTC. Its protein product is CASSLKSGGAVNEPFF. The chain links TRBV11-1 to TRBJ2-1, with 10 bases aligning to TRBD2. The V gene's germline CDR1 is SGHAT and CDR2 FQDESV (reference sequence). The CDR3 runs 16 residues.

In this sample, this clonotype turned up many times. The rearrangement joins TRBV6-1 to TRBJ1-1; 8 nucleotides align to TRBD1. Germline values: CDR1 MNHNS, CDR2 SASEGT. After removal of 5 bases from V and 11 bases from J, the junction contained 13 bases not matched to a gene. The CDR3 contains 14 residues. The chain's CDR3 is CASSLGSTGAAAFF. In DNA form, the CDR3 reads TGTGCCAGCAGTCTCGGCTCGACAGGGGCTGCGGCTTTCTTT.

The sample holds many counts of this clonotype. The chain is built from TRBV5-1 and TRBJ2-2; 7 bases align to TRBD2. In germline, CDR1 is SGHRS, CDR2 YFSETQ. Trimming removed 4 bases from V and 2 bases from J; junction bases left unmatched: 5. The CDR3 length is 15 residues. The DNA for the CDR3 is TGCGCCAGCAGCCCGCGGGGGAGCAACACCGGGGAGCTGTTTTTT. It encodes CASSPRGSNTGELFF.

This clonotype was detected ten times or more. This sequence joins TRBV7-2 and TRBJ1-1, with D uncertain. Trimming removed 7 bases from V and 7 bases from J, with 16 bases in between. This CDR3 is 13 amino acids long. Per the germline V gene, CDR1 is SGHTA and CDR2 is FQGNSA. This chain's CDR3 is CASTPRHLFEAFF. The DNA of the CDR3 is TGTGCCAGCACCCCTAGACACCTTTTTGAAGCTTTCTTT. Complete variable domain (other parts from reference TRBV7-2 and TRBJ1-1): GAGVSQSPSNKVTEKGKDVELRCDPISGHTALYWYRQSLGQGLEFLIYFQGNSAPDKSGLPSDRFSAERTGGSVSTLTIQRTQQEDSAVYLCASTPRHLFEAFFGQGTRLTVV.